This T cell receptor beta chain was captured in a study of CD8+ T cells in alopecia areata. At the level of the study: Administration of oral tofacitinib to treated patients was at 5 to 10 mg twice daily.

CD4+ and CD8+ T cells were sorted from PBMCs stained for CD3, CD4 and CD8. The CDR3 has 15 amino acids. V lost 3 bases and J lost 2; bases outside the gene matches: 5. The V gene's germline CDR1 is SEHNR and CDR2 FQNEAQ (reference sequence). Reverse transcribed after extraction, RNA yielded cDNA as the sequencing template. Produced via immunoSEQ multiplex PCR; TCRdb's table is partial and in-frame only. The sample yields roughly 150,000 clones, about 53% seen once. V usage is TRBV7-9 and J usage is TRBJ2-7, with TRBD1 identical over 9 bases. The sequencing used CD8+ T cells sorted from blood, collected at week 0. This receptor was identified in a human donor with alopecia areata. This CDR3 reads CASSFGTGLPYEQYF. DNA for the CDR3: TGTGCCAGCAGCTTTGGGACAGGGCTTCCCTACGAGCAGTACTTC.